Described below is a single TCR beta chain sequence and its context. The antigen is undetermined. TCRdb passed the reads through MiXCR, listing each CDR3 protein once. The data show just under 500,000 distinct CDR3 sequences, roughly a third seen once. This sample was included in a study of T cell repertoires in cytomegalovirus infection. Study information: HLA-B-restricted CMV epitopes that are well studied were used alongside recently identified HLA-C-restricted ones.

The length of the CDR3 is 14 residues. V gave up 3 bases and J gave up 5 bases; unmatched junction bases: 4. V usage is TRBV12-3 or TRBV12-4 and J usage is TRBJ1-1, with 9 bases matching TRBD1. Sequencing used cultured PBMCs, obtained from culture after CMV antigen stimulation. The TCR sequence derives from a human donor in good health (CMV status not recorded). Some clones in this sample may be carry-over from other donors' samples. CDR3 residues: CASSFTGGWTEAFF. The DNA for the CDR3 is TGTGCCAGCAGTTTTACAGGGGGCTGGACTGAAGCTTTCTTT.